This TCR beta chain was recovered during a study of type 1 and type 2 diabetes patients. Overall study context: The cohort mixed type 1 diabetes, type 2 diabetes and nondiabetic donors. Study observations and caveats: Some HECs seen only in T1D might also appear in more T2D or control samples.

About this clonotype: The antigen remains undetermined.

Genomic DNA was the PCR template. The TCR beta CDR3 region was amplified using 30 forward and 13 reverse primers. TCRdb passed the multiplex PCR reads through MiXCR, listing each CDR3 protein once. The sample includes 270,000 or so distinct CDR3 sequences, approximately 45% of them seen just once. The germline gives CDR1 GTSNPN, CDR2 SVGIG (reference sequence). Trimming shortened V by 3 bases and J by 8 bases, and 16 bases separated the two germline ends. CDR3 length: 13 amino acids. The source is a man younger than 35 with type 2 diabetes. Sequenced material: peripheral blood mononuclear cells (PBMCs). The rearrangement joins TRBV30 to TRBJ1-2; D is uncertain. The CDR3 reads CAWRGSLNGGYTF. In DNA, the CDR3 is TGTGCCTGGAGAGGGAGTTTGAACGGGGGCTACACCTTC.